This T cell receptor beta chain appears in the sequencing data of a study of CD8 T cells in ankylosing spondylitis. The CDR3 is 15 residues long. The germline gives CDR1 SGHTA, CDR2 FQGTGA. Trimming shortened V by 4 bases and J by 2 bases, and 13 bases separated the two germline ends. This clonotype has only a few counts. TCRdb reprocessed the 5' RACE reads via MiXCR and lists one record per CDR3 protein. Among a few hundred thousand distinct CDR3 sequences, about 10% were seen once, and the ten largest hold roughly 6.8%. The J gene is TRBJ2-3, the V gene TRBV7-3, with D perhaps TRBD2 (5 bases). The sample taken for sequencing was blood, either unsorted or a sorted T cell fraction (not recorded which). The clonotype originates from a male donor with ankylosing spondylitis or in good health (not recorded which). The CDR3 loop reads CASSWAGRVTDTQYF. The CDR3 nucleotides read TGTGCCAGCAGCTGGGCGGGTAGGGTCACAGATACGCAGTATTTT. The full variable domain, with the rest looked up from reference TRBV7-3 and TRBJ2-3, is GAGVSQTPSNKVTEKGKYVELRCDPISGHTALYWYRQSLGQGPEFLIYFQGTGAADDSGLPNDRFFAVRPEGSVSTLKIQRTERGDSAVYLCASSWAGRVTDTQYFGPGTRLTVL.